This entry lists 8 T cell receptor beta chains sequenced from one sample in a study of radiation and T cells in renal cell carcinoma. Time point of the sample: blood 2 weeks post-SBRT. This sample's treatment: 15 Gy SBRT to primary tumor, nephrectomy 4 weeks later. Method: immunoSEQ multiplex PCR; TCRdb's copy keeps in-frame clones and lacks some. The sample holds some 150,000 clones, about 91% seen once. The sequences come from blood, collected from a patient whose treatment included radiotherapy and nephrectomy. These receptors were obtained from a woman between 45 and 60 years old with renal cell carcinoma.

This clone was counted once. The CDR3 nucleotides read TGTGCCAGCAGCGCCGGGACTAGCGAATTCCATGAGCAGTTCTTC. Translating gives CASSAGTSEFHEQFF. The V and J genes are TRBV5-4 and TRBJ2-1; 10 nucleotides agree with TRBD2. The germline V gene has CDR1 SGHNT and CDR2 YYREEE (reference sequence). V trimming: 4 bases; J trimming: 8 bases; junction bases outside the gene matches: 9. This CDR3 is built from 15 residues.

The chain joins TRBV4-3 to TRBJ2-2, with a tentative D call TRBD1 (6 bases). The V end was cut by 4 bases, the J end by 3 bases, with 12 bases between. In germline, CDR1 is LGHNA, CDR2 YSLEER. The CDR3 runs 15 residues. The CDR3 DNA is TGCGCCAGCAGCCCAGAGACAGGATACACCGGGGAGCTGTTTTTT. The encoded protein is CASSPETGYTGELFF.

This chain connects TRBV19 to TRBJ1-5; unclear D gene. CDR1 LNHDA and CDR2 SQIVND come from the germline V gene (reference sequence). CDR3 length: 12 residues. Trimming pared 3 bases from V and 4 bases from J, leaving 4 bases between. Here the CDR3 DNA reads TGTGCCAGTAGTATTGAGAATCAGCCCCAGCATTTT. Translation: CASSIENQPQHF.

The V gene is TRBV5-1, the J gene TRBJ2-1, with 9 bases lining up with TRBD2. Germline V CDR1 and CDR2: SGHRS, YFSETQ. V was pared by 1 base and J by 4 bases, with 0 bases of the junction left unmatched. The CDR3 is 14 residues long. This CDR3 reads CASSLSGGYNEQFF. CDR3 coding DNA: TGCGCCAGCAGCTTGAGCGGGGGGTACAATGAGCAGTTCTTC.

This chain uses TRBV7-8 with TRBJ2-1; TRBD1 matches at 7 bases. Germline values: CDR1 SGHVS, CDR2 FQNEAQ. Losses at the gene ends were 5 bases for V and 3 bases for J; bases not matched to a gene: 13. There are 17 residues in the CDR3. The CDR3 reads CASSHDQGQRHYNEQFF. The CDR3 region has the DNA TGTGCCAGCAGCCACGACCAGGGACAGCGACACTACAATGAGCAGTTCTTC.

The chain has TRBV6-1 and TRBJ1-1; D not certain. The V end was cut by 2 bases, the J end by 7 bases, with 11 bases between. The CDR3 loop spans 13 amino acids. The germline CDR1 and CDR2 sequences are MNHNS and SASEGT. This CDR3 is CASSEIYEDEAFF. The CDR3 nucleotides are TGTGCCAGCAGTGAAATCTACGAGGATGAAGCTTTCTTT.

The CDR3: CASSERLAGGLDTQYF. CDR3 bases: TGTGCCAGCAGTGAAAGGCTAGCGGGGGGGCTAGATACGCAGTATTTT. The chain couples TRBV2 to TRBJ2-3; 12 bases agree with TRBD2. Trimming at V came to 2 bases and at J to 5 bases, leaving 5 bases not matched to a gene. This CDR3 spans 16 amino acids. CDR1 is SNHLY and CDR2 is FYNNEI in the germline V gene.

This chain links TRBV7-9 with TRBJ1-4, with 7 nucleotides matching TRBD1. The CDR3 totals 14 residues. The V and J ends lost 3 bases and 4 bases, in that order; junction bases with no gene match: 2. Germline loops: CDR1 SEHNR, CDR2 FQNEAQ (reference sequence). CDR3 region: CASSFGQDNEKLFF. The CDR3 nucleotides are TGTGCCAGCAGCTTTGGACAGGATAATGAAAAACTGTTTTTT.